This passage covers 25 T cell receptor beta chains from one sample sequenced in a study of shared clonotypes between healthy human individuals. Only in-frame clones appear in the TCRdb table, and some are missing; sequencing was by immunoSEQ multiplex PCR. The sample includes around 2,000,000 clones, roughly 94% seen only once; the top ten take around 1.1%. Positively selected for CCR7, the CD45RO-negative cells used as naive CD8 cells excluded terminally differentiated effector memory CD45RA+ cells. Sequencing used naive CD8+ T cells sorted from blood. These receptors came from a man between 18 and 29 years old in good health.

Turning to this clone: Other DNA sequences within the sample encode an identical CDR3. The rearrangement joins TRBV2 to TRBJ2-1; no clear D. The V gene lost 4 bases and the J gene lost 0 bases, with 1 base spanning the gap. Germline values: CDR1 SNHLY, CDR2 FYNNEI. This CDR3 comprises 12 residues. The CDR3 is CASSGSYNEQFF. The CDR3 bases are TGTGCCAGCAGTGGCTCCTACAATGAGCAGTTCTTC. Combining the CDR3 with reference TRBV2 and TRBJ2-1 gives the whole variable domain EPEVTQTPSHQVTQMGQEVILRCVPISNHLYFYWYRQILGQKVEFLVSFYNNEISEKSEIFDDQFSVERPDGSNFTLKIRSTKLEDSAMYFCASSGSYNEQFFGPGTRLTVL.

This clone was detected once. The chain carries TRBV5-6 and TRBJ2-7; D remains unclear. Trimming shortened V by 0 bases and J by 4 bases, and 11 bases separated the two germline ends. Germline CDR1 SGHDT, CDR2 YYEEEE. CDR3 length: 14 amino acids. The CDR3 DNA is TGTGCCAGCAGCTTGGCTCAGGCCGTGTACGAGCAGTACTTC. Translation gives CASSLAQAVYEQYF.

Concerning this clone itself: Other DNA sequences of this sample code for an identical CDR3. V and J are TRBV4-1 and TRBJ2-7; a weak D match, TRBD1 (6 bases). Trimming removed 4 bases at V and 1 base at J, with 11 bases between. This CDR3 comprises 14 residues. Germline values: CDR1 MGHRA, CDR2 YSYEKL. CDR3 residues: CASSRRDTSYEQYF. The CDR3 nucleotides are TGCGCCAGCAGCCGCCGGGACACATCCTACGAGCAGTACTTC.

A single count supports this clone. The chain combines TRBV5-1 with TRBJ2-7; 7 bases match TRBD2. Trimming at V came to 0 bases and at J to 5 bases, leaving 11 bases not matched to a gene. CDR1 and CDR2 (germline): SGHRS, YFSETQ. This CDR3 is 16 amino acids long. This CDR3 is CASSLVVGGSLNEQYF. The CDR3 region has the DNA TGCGCCAGCAGCTTGGTTGTAGGCGGGAGTCTTAACGAGCAGTACTTC.

The chain links TRBV6-6 to TRBJ1-3; unclear D gene. CDR1 and CDR2 from the germline V gene are MNHNY and SVGAGI (reference sequence). The CDR3 extends over 14 amino acids. The ends were cut back, 5 bases at V and 0 bases at J, with 8 bases in the middle. This CDR3 reads CASSVDGSGNTIYF. The CDR3 DNA is TGTGCCAGCAGTGTCGACGGCTCTGGAAACACCATATATTTT.

The chain carries TRBV6-6 and TRBJ1-4; D may be TRBD1 (5 bases). The germline gives CDR1 MNHNY, CDR2 SVGAGI (reference sequence). The CDR3 length is 14 residues. Trimming shortened V by 6 bases and J by 4 bases, and 12 bases separated the two germline ends. The CDR3 DNA reads TGTGCCAGCAGCGACCGGGGGAGTAATGAAAAACTGTTTTTT. Protein product: CASSDRGSNEKLFF.

The V and J genes are TRBV4-3 and TRBJ2-2; TRBD1 aligns across 8 bases. With 3 bases clipped from V and 8 bases from J, the junction kept 5 bases outside the gene matches. This CDR3 comprises 14 residues. Germline V lookup: CDR1 LGHNA, CDR2 YSLEER. CDR3 coding DNA: TGCGCCAGCAGCCAGACAGGGGCTGGGGGGGAGCTGTTTTTT. It encodes CASSQTGAGGELFF.

This clone was observed a single time. The V and J genes are TRBV19 and TRBJ2-1; unclear D gene. This CDR3 has 15 amino acids. Trimming pared 1 base from V and 5 bases from J, leaving 12 bases between. CDR1 is LNHDA and CDR2 is SQIVND in the germline V gene (reference sequence). The CDR3 nucleotides read TGTGCCAGTAGTATAGTTAAGGGAATGGACAATGAGCAGTTCTTC. It codes for CASSIVKGMDNEQFF.

V is TRBV4-3 and J is TRBJ2-1; maybe TRBD1 (6 bases). The V end was cut by 1 base, the J end by 3 bases, with 16 bases between. Per germline, CDR1 LGHNA and CDR2 YSLEER. This CDR3 is built from 17 residues. The CDR3 nucleotides are TGCGCCAGCAGCCAAGTCCCCTTCGGACAGAACTACAATGAGCAGTTCTTC. Translation: CASSQVPFGQNYNEQFF.

The chain joins TRBV7-9 to TRBJ2-4, with D possibly being TRBD1 (6 bases). The CDR3 has 13 amino acids. V was cut by 3 bases and J by 8 bases, with 11 bases left in between. CDR1 and CDR2 (germline): SEHNR, FQNEAQ (reference sequence). As DNA, the CDR3 is TGTGCCAGCAGCTTGATACAGGGAGACATTCAGTACTTC. Protein: CASSLIQGDIQYF.

Comment on this clone: The same CDR3 also results from other DNA sequences found in this sample. V usage is TRBV5-6 and J usage is TRBJ2-2; 12 bases agree with TRBD2. The CDR3 is made up of 16 amino acids. V shed 0 bases and J 4 bases; nucleotides not matched to a gene: 1. The V gene's germline CDR1 is SGHDT and CDR2 YYEEEE. DNA of the CDR3: TGTGCCAGCAGCTTGGCACTAGCGGGGGGCACCGGGGAGCTGTTTTTT. Translated: CASSLALAGGTGELFF.

The chain uses TRBV11-2 and TRBJ1-2; no clear D. V lost 1 base, J lost 6 bases, and 9 bases lay in between. The CDR3 has 13 residues. CDR1 and CDR2 (germline): SGHAT, FQNNGV. CDR3 region: CASSLGHTNGYTF. CDR3 DNA: TGTGCCAGCAGCTTAGGTCACACAAATGGCTACACCTTC.

V gene TRBV6-6 combines with J gene TRBJ2-3; TRBD2 aligns across 10 bases. V lost 4 bases to trimming and J lost 1 base; unmatched junction nucleotides: 5. CDR3 length: 16 residues. Germline CDR1 MNHNY, CDR2 SVGAGI (reference sequence). The CDR3 protein is CASSLSGTSGTDTQYF. The DNA for the CDR3 is TGTGCCAGCAGTTTATCCGGGACTAGCGGCACAGATACGCAGTATTTT.

This clone was found once. This chain connects TRBV5-6 to TRBJ2-2; 7 bases are shared with TRBD2. V lost 0 bases to trimming and J lost 3 bases; unmatched junction nucleotides: 5. This CDR3 spans 16 amino acids. CDR1 is SGHDT and CDR2 is YYEEEE in the germline V gene. The CDR3 DNA follows: TGTGCCAGCAGCTTGGAGGGAGGGCCCGACACCGGGGAGCTGTTTTTT. Protein product: CASSLEGGPDTGELFF.

The chain joins TRBV10-2 to TRBJ2-4; tentatively, D is TRBD2 (5 bases). V lost 2 bases to trimming and J lost 9 bases, with 8 bases between them. This CDR3 is built from 12 residues. Germline CDR1 reads WSHSY; CDR2 reads SAAADI. CDR3 region: CASSEGLAIQYF. The CDR3 DNA reads as TGCGCCAGCAGTGAGGGACTTGCCATTCAGTACTTC.

The V and J genes are TRBV7-6 and TRBJ1-5, with D unresolved. Germline lookup yields CDR1 SGHVS and CDR2 FNYEAQ. The germline V and J ends were trimmed by 1 base and 3 bases, with 7 bases remaining between them. CDR3 size: 14 residues. The CDR3 loop reads CASSLEADNQPQHF. The CDR3 region has the DNA TGTGCCAGCAGCTTAGAGGCCGACAATCAGCCCCAGCATTTT.

The chain employs TRBV6-5 and TRBJ1-1; TRBD1 matches 7 bases. The CDR3 length is 15 residues. Germline-derived CDR1 and CDR2 are MNHEY and SVGAGI. V lost 7 bases, J lost 3 bases, and 11 bases stayed unmatched. The chain's CDR3 is CASTPPGTAYTEAFF. The CDR3 bases are TGTGCCAGCACCCCACCCGGGACAGCATACACTGAAGCTTTCTTT.

The J gene is TRBJ1-2, the V gene TRBV4-3; 9 positions agree with TRBD1. Per the germline V gene, CDR1 is LGHNA and CDR2 is YSLEER. This CDR3 contains 15 residues. V shed 1 base, J shed 10 bases, and the junction held 10 bases outside the gene matches. The CDR3 nucleotides are TGCGCCAGCAGCCAAGTCGACCGGGACAGGGCGGTCTACACCTTC. This gives the protein CASSQVDRDRAVYTF.

This chain connects TRBV5-1 to TRBJ2-1; 8 bases are a match to TRBD1. The V gene's germline CDR1 is SGHRS and CDR2 YFSETQ. CDR3 length equals 15 residues. V trimming: 3 bases; J trimming: 0 bases; junction bases outside the gene matches: 2. The CDR3 sequence is CASSYGTGSYNEQFF. The CDR3 coding sequence is TGCGCCAGCAGCTATGGGACAGGCTCCTACAATGAGCAGTTCTTC.

The V call is TRBV7-2, the J call TRBJ1-2, with D perhaps TRBD1 (5 bases). Looked up from germline, CDR1 is SGHTA and CDR2 is FQGNSA. Trimming removed 1 base from V and 0 bases from J, with 9 bases in between. The CDR3 loop spans 15 amino acids. The CDR3 DNA reads TGTGCCAGCAGCTTAGATGCAGGGACTAACTATGGCTACACCTTC. It codes for CASSLDAGTNYGYTF.

This clone came up once. This sequence joins TRBV28 and TRBJ1-5; perhaps TRBD1 as D (5 bases). The CDR3 consists of 13 residues. The germline V gene encodes CDR1 MDHEN and CDR2 SYDVKM. V lost 3 bases and J lost 6, with 9 bases in between. The CDR3 reads CASSLWGGQPQHF. The DNA for the CDR3 is TGTGCCAGCAGTTTGTGGGGCGGTCAGCCCCAGCATTTT.

The chain is built from TRBV11-3 and TRBJ2-1; D call uncertain. The germline V gene has CDR1 SGHNT and CDR2 YENEEA. There are 13 residues in the CDR3. Trimming took off 3 bases at V and 6 bases at J, with 9 bases between the two ends. Here the CDR3 DNA reads TGTGCCAGCAGCTTTTTTGTAGGCAATGAGCAGTTCTTC. As protein: CASSFFVGNEQFF.

This chain joins TRBV12-2 and TRBJ1-3; the table's D call TRBD1 went unverified against the DNA. TRBV12-2 is labeled a pseudogene. The CDR3 is made up of 15 amino acids. CDR3: CASRLADICGNTIYF. The CDR3 DNA follows: TGTGCAAGTCGCTTGGCCGATATATGTGGAAACACCATATATTTT.

The genes are TRBV4-3 and TRBJ1-1; 8 positions match TRBD1. This CDR3 comprises 15 residues. With V trimmed by 0 bases and J by 5 bases, 5 bases remained unmatched. The germline V gene has CDR1 LGHNA and CDR2 YSLEER. The chain's CDR3 is CASSQENRGGTEAFF. The CDR3 nucleotides are TGCGCCAGCAGCCAAGAAAACAGGGGGGGGACTGAAGCTTTCTTT.

The gene calls are TRBV5-4 and TRBJ2-2; 8 bases match TRBD1. CDR1 is SGHNT, CDR2 YYREEE, per germline (reference sequence). The J segment lost 1 base and the V segment lost 4 bases, leaving 6 bases of the junction unmatched. The CDR3 spans 16 residues. CDR3 loop: CASSPADRENTGELFF. The CDR3, as DNA: TGTGCCAGCAGCCCCGCGGACAGGGAGAACACCGGGGAGCTGTTTTTT.